This is a list of T cell receptor beta chains from one sample in a study of liver allograft versus peripheral blood T cells. Each CDR3 protein is one row after TCRdb ran MiXCR on the reads. The sample shows 7,500 to 8,500 distinct CDR3 sequences, approximately 17% of them seen only once. These receptors all come from a human patient who had a liver transplant. T cells may partly derive from the graft donor. Each CDR3 is given with its conserved first and last residue. A D gene is named only where the DNA matches it firmly. Part of the rows lack a size; the others show once, few, many or a class for expanded clones.

d_call | clone_size | j_call | v_call | cdr3_nt | cdr3_aa
TRBD1 | medium-sized | TRBJ2-2 | TRBV29-1 | TGCAGCGGTACCCCGGGACAGGGGTCCGGGGAGCTGTTTTTT | CSGTPGQGSGELFF
. | medium-sized | TRBJ1-2 | TRBV19 | TGTGCCACATCGAACTATGGCTACACCTTC | CATSNYGYTF
. | medium-sized | TRBJ1-1 | TRBV18 | TGTGCCAGCTCACCAGCGAATCGGGGGGAGAGGAACACTGAAGCTTTCTTT | CASSPANRGERNTEAFF
. | medium-sized | TRBJ1-6 | TRBV7-3 | TGTGCCAGCAGCTTAGGCCAGGGTCATAATTCACCCCTCCACTTT | CASSLGQGHNSPLHF
. | medium-sized | TRBJ1-2 | TRBV19 | TGTGCCAGTAGTATAAACGTATTTAACTATGGCTACACCTTC | CASSINVFNYGYTF
TRBD2 | . | TRBJ2-3 | TRBV14 | TGTGCCAGCAGCCAACAACTAGCGGCGTCCACAGATACGCAGTATTTT | CASSQQLAASTDTQYF
. | once | TRBJ2-7 | TRBV2 | TGTGCCAGCAGTGAAGCTGGTCTAGCGCTGAGCTCCTACGAGCAGTACTTC | CASSEAGLALSSYEQYF
TRBD1 | many | TRBJ1-5 | TRBV30 | TGTGCCTGGGCCGGGACAGCAAATCAGCCCCAGCATTTT | CAWAGTANQPQHF
. | medium-sized | TRBJ1-3 | TRBV27 | TGTGCCAGCAGTTTATTTCTCACAGATTCTGGAAACACCATATATTTT | CASSLFLTDSGNTIYF
. | . | TRBJ1-5 | TRBV30 | TGTGCCTGGAGCGTGAATTTGGCAAGGCAGCCCCAGCATTTT | CAWSVNLARQPQHF
. | few | TRBJ1-2 | TRBV11-1 | TGTGCCAGCAGCTTAGGGGCAGCTTATGGCTACACCTTC | CASSLGAAYGYTF
. | . | TRBJ1-6 | TRBV20-1 | TGCAGTGCTCGCAGGTCTCGGGATTCACCCCTCCACTTT | CSARRSRDSPLHF
. | few | TRBJ2-2 | TRBV12-3/TRBV12-4 | TGTGCCAGCAGTTATCCTAGCCCCGGGGAGCTGTTTTTT | CASSYPSPGELFF
. | medium-sized | TRBJ1-1 | TRBV6-5 | TGTGCCAGCTTTCCGGGACACTTCGCTGAAGCTTTCTTT | CASFPGHFAEAFF
TRBD2 | . | TRBJ2-7 | TRBV18 | TGTGCCAGCTCACCACGGACTAGCGGGGTGTATGAGCAGTACTTC | CASSPRTSGVYEQYF
. | many | TRBJ1-2 | TRBV6-6 | TGTGCCAGCAGTTATGGGGGGAAGGATGGCTACACCTTC | CASSYGGKDGYTF
TRBD1 | . | TRBJ2-7 | TRBV2 | TGTGCCAGCTTCAAGGAGGCAGGGGGCTGGTACGAGCAGTACTTC | CASFKEAGGWYEQYF
TRBD1 | medium-sized | TRBJ2-7 | TRBV18 | TGTGCCAGCTCACCTCCGGGGACAGGGCTGTCCTACGAGCAGTACTTC | CASSPPGTGLSYEQYF
. | medium-sized | TRBJ1-1 | TRBV10-3 | TGTGCCTCCATAATGGGCACTGAAGCTTTCTTT | CASIMGTEAFF
. | medium-sized | TRBJ1-2 | TRBV6-7 | TGTGCCAGCAGTTACTCACGGGACCTTAACTATGGCTACACCTTC | CASSYSRDLNYGYTF
. | medium-sized | TRBJ1-1 | TRBV30 | TGTGCCTGGAGTGTACTTAACAGGAAGAACACTGAAGCTTTCTTT | CAWSVLNRKNTEAFF
. | . | TRBJ1-2 | TRBV5-6 | TGTGCCAGCAGCTTGTTGGGGGCGGGGGGCTACACCTTC | CASSLLGAGGYTF
. | . | TRBJ2-1 | TRBV12-5 | TGTGCTAGTGGTCCCTCGACCGCATTCTCCTACAATGAGCAGTTCTTC | CASGPSTAFSYNEQFF
. | medium-sized | TRBJ1-1 | TRBV29-1 | TGCAGCGTTGGTGTGTCTCGGAACACTGAAGCTTTCTTT | CSVGVSRNTEAFF
. | medium-sized | TRBJ1-1 | TRBV19 | TGTGCCAGTAGTATAGGCGTAATGAACACTGAAGCTTTCTTT | CASSIGVMNTEAFF
TRBD1 | medium-sized | TRBJ1-2 | TRBV18 | TGTGCCAGCTCCGGACAGGGCCCCTTCGGCTACACCTTC | CASSGQGPFGYTF
. | many | TRBJ1-2 | TRBV15 | TGTGCCACCAGCGCGGGTCGGGGGGACTATGGCTACACCTTC | CATSAGRGDYGYTF
TRBD1 | many | TRBJ2-7 | TRBV5-4 | TGTGCCAGCAGAATAACCGGGACAGATTCCTACGAGCAGTACTTC | CASRITGTDSYEQYF
. | few | TRBJ1-2 | TRBV30 | TGTGCTTACCGCAGGGGTGGCTACACCTTC | CAYRRGGYTF
. | medium-sized | TRBJ1-5 | TRBV6-6 | TGTGCCAGCAGCCGGACGGGGGGCCAGCCCCAGCATTTT | CASSRTGGQPQHF
. | many | TRBJ2-3 | TRBV10-3 | TGTGCCATTAGAGGTAGCACAGATACGCAGTATTTT | CAIRGSTDTQYF
TRBD1 | medium-sized | TRBJ1-5 | TRBV7-2 | TGTGCCAGCAGCTTCAGGACAGGGGGTGTCAATCAGCCCCAGCATTTT | CASSFRTGGVNQPQHF
. | many | TRBJ1-1 | TRBV27 | TGTGCCAGCAGTACTCAGGTGAACACTGAAGCTTTCTTT | CASSTQVNTEAFF
TRBD1 | few | TRBJ1-5 | TRBV12-3/TRBV12-4 | TGTGCCAGCAGTCTCTCGGGACAGGGGGGTCGGCAGCCCCAGCATTTT | CASSLSGQGGRQPQHF
. | few | TRBJ2-3 | TRBV19 | TGTGCCAGTAGTTCACGACAGGGCACAGATACGCAGTATTTT | CASSSRQGTDTQYF
. | . | TRBJ1-2 | TRBV11-2 | TGTGCCAGCAGCTTAGATGGGGGGTTATCTTACACCTTC | CASSLDGGLSYTF
. | medium-sized | TRBJ1-6 | TRBV19 | TGTGCCAGTAGTACAGGGTTGGGGAATTCACCCCTCCACTTT | CASSTGLGNSPLHF
. | medium-sized | TRBJ1-1 | TRBV6-6 | TGTGCCAGCAGTTACACCCAGGGTGAAGCTTTCTTT | CASSYTQGEAFF
. | . | TRBJ2-3 | TRBV6-5 | TGTGCCAGCAGTATGGGCCTTAGGCGGGGACCGTACCCCCAGTATTTT | CASSMGLRRGPYPQYF
. | medium-sized | TRBJ1-5 | TRBV19 | TGTGCCACTGTCGAGGGCAGGTACAATCAGCCCCAGCATTTT | CATVEGRYNQPQHF
. | . | TRBJ2-2 | TRBV9 | TGTGCCAGCAGCGGGGGACCCGAAAGGGAGCTGTTTTTT | CASSGGPERELFF
. | medium-sized | TRBJ1-3 | TRBV10-3 | TGTGCCACTAGGGACTCCTCTGGAAACACCATATATTTT | CATRDSSGNTIYF
TRBD2 | medium-sized | TRBJ2-1 | TRBV6-2/TRBV6-3 | TGTGCCAGCAGCTCGACTAGCGGGGAGATCAATGAGCAGTTCTTC | CASSSTSGEINEQFF
. | large | TRBJ1-2 | TRBV18 | TGTGCCAGCTCACAAGCGAACGGAAGGGAAGACACCTTC | CASSQANGREDTF
TRBD1 | few | TRBJ2-7 | TRBV10-2 | TGCGCCAGCAGGGGGACAGCAACCTACGAGCAGTACTTC | CASRGTATYEQYF
. | medium-sized | TRBJ1-6 | TRBV18 | TGTGCCAGCTCACCGGTCCTTCCCGGGAGCTCCTATAATTCACCCCTCCACTTT | CASSPVLPGSSYNSPLHF
. | medium-sized | TRBJ2-1 | TRBV18 | TGTGCCAGCTCACCTGGGGGTCGAGGAAATGAGCAGTTCTTC | CASSPGGRGNEQFF
TRBD2 | medium-sized | TRBJ2-2 | TRBV6-2/TRBV6-3 | TGTGCCAGCAGTCCGCGGGGGGAGAACGCCGGGGAGCTGTTTTTT | CASSPRGENAGELFF
. | many | TRBJ1-5 | TRBV7-5 | . | CISVPEAPPQGNQPQHF
. | . | TRBJ1-5 | TRBV2 | TGTGGTGTCTCCTCGGGGTCGAGCAATCAGCCCCAGCATTTT | CGVSSGSSNQPQHF
. | medium-sized | TRBJ1-2 | TRBV6-5 | TGTGCCAGCAGTCCCCAACCAGGCGGCGACGTCGGCTACACCTTC | CASSPQPGGDVGYTF
. | medium-sized | TRBJ1-4 | TRBV6-6 | TGTGCCAGCAGTTACGGTGGTCTTAATGAAAAACTGTTTTTT | CASSYGGLNEKLFF
. | few | TRBJ2-7 | TRBV5-4 | TGTGCCAGCAGTTTGACAGTCCACGAGCAGTACTTC | CASSLTVHEQYF
. | . | TRBJ2-2 | TRBV12-3/TRBV12-4 | TGTGCCAGCAGTGTAGCAGGGGAGCTGTTTTTT | CASSVAGELFF
TRBD2 | many | TRBJ2-3 | TRBV5-4 | TGTGCCAGCAGCCCCACCTCTAGCGGGGGGGCCGTGGATACGCAGTATTTT | CASSPTSSGGAVDTQYF
. | . | TRBJ1-2 | TRBV5-4 | TGTGCCAGCAGCACCGGCCAGGGTGCCGGCGGCTACACCTTC | CASSTGQGAGGYTF